The 26 T cell receptor beta chains given below trace back to one sample, sequenced in a study of vaccination and CD4 T cells after COVID-19. Treatment noted: approximately nine-day PBMC culture with coronavirus spike peptide pools or control peptides (ViraFEST assay). An Oncomine TCR Beta short-read assay was used to sequence the DNA from cultured CD4+ T cells. TCRdb used MiXCR to reprocess the PCR reads, holding one entry per CDR3 protein. The sample has about 10,000 distinct CDR3 sequences, 20% to 30% seen once. These TCRs are of unknown antigen specificity. Material: CD4+ T cells from blood, cultured in vitro, obtained before SARS-CoV-2 vaccination. These receptor sequences come from a human donor who received a COVID-19 vaccine.

V usage is TRBV5-1 and J usage is TRBJ1-4, with D unresolved. There are 14 residues in the CDR3. Trimming left V 4 bases short and J 11 bases short, with 18 bases between. Germline V gene lookup returns CDR1 SGHRS and CDR2 YFSETQ. For the CDR3, the DNA is TGCGCCAGCAGCGAAGAGATTCTCTCCCCTAAACTGTTTTTT. It yields the protein CASSEEILSPKLFF.

This clonotype was observed a handful of times. The chain carries TRBV20-1 and TRBJ2-3; no reliable D call. The germline gives CDR1 DFQATT, CDR2 SNEGSKA (reference sequence). V dropped 1 base and J dropped 8 bases, with 16 bases sitting between them. The CDR3 extends over 14 amino acids. The CDR3 sequence: CSARVSITWGTQYF. The CDR3 region has the DNA TGCAGTGCTAGAGTCTCGATAACTTGGGGTACGCAGTATTTT.

The table lists this clonotype with a count of one. The CDR3 nucleotides read TGTGCCAGCAGTCGGGGGCCAACCTACAATGAGCAGTTCTTC. This gives the protein CASSRGPTYNEQFF. The gene calls are TRBV9 and TRBJ2-1, with D perhaps TRBD1 or TRBD2 (6 bases each). Germline values: CDR1 SGDLS, CDR2 YYNGEE. V shed 5 bases and J shed 2 bases, with 11 bases lying between them. The length of the CDR3 is 14 residues.

This clonotype was observed a handful of times. This chain links TRBV5-8 with TRBJ1-1, with D possibly TRBD1 on 6 matching bases. Trimming removed 3 bases from V and 3 bases from J, with 15 bases in between. Germline assignment: CDR1 SGHTS and CDR2 YDEGEE. CDR3 length: 15 amino acids. Here the CDR3 reads CASSWEGGTDTEAFF. CDR3 in DNA: TGTGCCAGCAGCTGGGAAGGGGGGACGGACACTGAAGCTTTCTTT.

The genes are TRBV12-3 or TRBV12-4 and TRBJ2-3, with 10 bases aligning to TRBD1. The CDR3 has 17 residues. The J segment lost 1 base and the V segment lost 5 bases, leaving 9 bases of the junction unmatched. The CDR3 coding sequence is TGTGCCAGCAGTCCGCCGACAGGGGGCGACGGCACAGATACGCAGTATTTT. It specifies CASSPPTGGDGTDTQYF.

About this clonotype itself: An end of the junction differs from the germline gene, which may be a read error. The gene calls are TRBV19 and TRBJ2-3; possible D gene TRBD2, 6 bases. The length of the CDR3 is 14 residues. CDR1 and CDR2 (germline): LNHDA, SQIVND (reference sequence). The DNA of the CDR3 is TGTGCCAGTAAATTAGCGGCGTACACAGATATGCAGTATTTT. It is translated as CASKLAAYTDMQYF.

This clonotype was observed a handful of times. The chain links TRBV6-5 to TRBJ2-2, with D hard to call. V lost 3 bases to trimming and J lost 0 bases, with 8 bases between them. CDR1 MNHEY and CDR2 SVGAGI come from the germline V gene. The CDR3 consists of 15 residues. The CDR3 sequence is CASSYGSPNTGELFF. Here the CDR3 DNA reads TGTGCCAGCAGTTATGGCAGCCCGAACACCGGGGAGCTGTTTTTT.

J is TRBJ2-5 and V is TRBV29-1; D call uncertain. This CDR3 has 12 amino acids. From germline, CDR1 is SQVTM and CDR2 ANQGSEA. V lost 5 bases and J 1 base, leaving 8 bases between the germline ends. As DNA, the CDR3 is TGCAGCGTTAAACAGTCCCAAGAGACCCAGTACTTC. Translated: CSVKQSQETQYF.

The rearrangement links TRBV5-6 to TRBJ1-2; 8 bases agree with TRBD1. The CDR3 contains 14 residues. CDR1 and CDR2 from the germline V gene are SGHDT and YYEEEE. The J segment lost 7 bases and the V segment lost 3 bases, leaving 8 bases of the junction unmatched. The CDR3 protein is CASSSRARGLGYTF. In DNA, the CDR3 is TGTGCCAGCAGCTCCCGGGCCAGGGGGCTTGGCTACACCTTC.

CDR3 loop: CASSFTVRQRNLHNYGYTF. The CDR3, as DNA: TGCGCCAGCAGCTTTACTGTTCGACAGCGAAACTTACATAACTATGGCTACACCTTC. The chain combines TRBV5-1 with TRBJ1-2; D is possibly TRBD1 (5 bases). Trimming cost V 2 bases and J 1 base, with 24 bases left between them. The CDR3 consists of 19 residues. The germline CDR1 and CDR2 sequences are SGHRS and YFSETQ.

The chain combines TRBV20-1 with TRBJ1-5; TRBD1 is a possible D gene (5 bases). CDR3 size: 18 residues. Germline V gene sequence: CDR1 DFQATT, CDR2 SNEGSKA (reference sequence). Trimming shortened V by 3 bases and J by 4 bases, and 25 bases separated the two germline ends. CDR3: CSASPPLRVGVRNQPQHF. CDR3 sequence (DNA): TGCAGTGCTAGTCCCCCCTTGCGGGTGGGGGTACGAAATCAGCCCCAGCATTTT.

This clonotype was detected once. The rearrangement links TRBV5-1 to TRBJ2-2; 8 bases agree with TRBD1. V was clipped by 3 bases and J by 4 bases; unmatched bases: 5. Looked up from germline, CDR1 is SGHRS and CDR2 is YFSETQ. CDR3 length: 15 residues. The CDR3 loop is CASSSRDRTTGELFF. The CDR3 DNA reads TGCGCCAGCAGCTCGAGGGACAGGACCACCGGGGAGCTGTTTTTT.

The chain links TRBV7-6 to TRBJ1-4; D is unclear. Trimming removed 3 bases at V and 1 base at J, with 6 bases between. Germline V gene sequence: CDR1 SGHVS, CDR2 FNYEAQ. There are 14 residues in the CDR3. CDR3 DNA sequence: TGTGCCAGCAGCTTGGACGGAACTAATGAAAAACTGTTTTTT. This sequence encodes CASSLDGTNEKLFF.

The chain is built from TRBV7-6 and TRBJ1-5; no reliable D call. Germline V CDR1 and CDR2: SGHVS, FNYEAQ. This CDR3 contains 15 residues. Between the trimmed V and J ends, which lost 1 base and 3 bases, there was a span of 10 bases. In DNA form, the CDR3 reads TGTGCCAGCAGCTTAGTGGTAGGAAACAATCAGCCCCAGCATTTT. Residues: CASSLVVGNNQPQHF.

The chain couples TRBV10-2 to TRBJ1-2; 12 bases fit TRBD1. The CDR3 spans 16 residues. Germline V gene lookup returns CDR1 WSHSY and CDR2 SAAADI. With V trimmed by 8 bases and J by 6 bases, 13 bases remained unmatched. The CDR3 spells CASHSRGTGGNHGYTF. CDR3 DNA sequence: TGCGCCAGCCATTCCCGAGGGACAGGGGGCAATCATGGCTACACCTTC.

V and J are TRBV7-8 and TRBJ2-5; D perhaps matches TRBD2 (6 bases). The germline V gene has CDR1 SGHVS and CDR2 FQNEAQ. This CDR3 has 13 amino acids. V lost 5 bases and J 3 bases, leaving 10 bases between the germline ends. For the CDR3, the DNA is TGTGCCAGCAGCCGTAGCGGCAAAGAGACCCAGTACTTC. The encoded protein is CASSRSGKETQYF.

In its sample, this clonotype was seen a few times. This chain links TRBV6-4 with TRBJ1-5, with TRBD1 matching over 9 bases. Germline CDR1 is MRHNA and CDR2 is SNTAGT. This CDR3 region has 19 residues. Trimming at V came to 0 bases and at J to 1 base, leaving 10 bases not matched to a gene. CDR3 loop: CASSDSYLRDRDSNQPQHF. The CDR3 DNA sequence: TGTGCCAGCAGTGACTCATACCTCCGGGACAGGGACAGCAATCAGCCCCAGCATTTT.

The V call is TRBV20-1, the J call TRBJ1-6; possible D gene TRBD1, 5 bases. This CDR3 has 13 amino acids. Trimming took off 0 bases at V and 7 bases at J, with 7 bases between the two ends. Germline values: CDR1 DFQATT, CDR2 SNEGSKA (reference sequence). This chain's CDR3 is CSARDQGNSPLHF. CDR3 nucleotide sequence: TGCAGTGCTAGAGATCAGGGAAATTCACCCCTCCACTTT.

The genes are TRBV20-1 and TRBJ2-5; D is perhaps TRBD1 (6 bases). In germline, CDR1 is DFQATT, CDR2 SNEGSKA (reference sequence). The CDR3 contains 12 residues. Trimming removed 6 bases from V and 5 bases from J, with 13 bases in between. The CDR3 loop reads CSATGLAETQYF. In DNA, the CDR3 is TGCAGTGCCACAGGGTTGGCGGAGACCCAGTACTTC.

The chain carries TRBV10-2 and TRBJ1-4, with D hard to call. Between the trimmed V and J ends, which lost 3 bases and 7 bases, there was a span of 9 bases. Germline CDR1 reads WSHSY; CDR2 reads SAAADI. The CDR3 has 13 residues. The CDR3 region is CASSDRDGEKLFF. DNA for the CDR3: TGCGCCAGCAGTGACAGAGACGGTGAAAAACTGTTTTTT.

Points on this clonotype: A much larger clone sits a single nucleotide away, making a read error possible. This chain connects TRBV6-1 to TRBJ2-7, with 7 bases matching TRBD2. After removal of 2 bases from V and 3 bases from J, the junction contained 7 bases not matched to a gene. CDR1 is MNHNS, CDR2 SASEGT, per germline. This CDR3 is 15 amino acids long. In DNA, the CDR3 is TGTGCCAGCAGTGAAAGGAGCGGGGAAGTCTACGAGCAGTACTTC. Protein: CASSERSGEVYEQYF.

The chain recombines TRBV7-2 with TRBJ1-3; TRBD1 matches 10 bases. The V gene end was trimmed by 5 bases and the J gene end by 8 bases; junction bases not matched to a gene: 3. The V gene's germline CDR1 is SGHTA and CDR2 FQGNSA. The CDR3 loop spans 13 amino acids. Here the CDR3 DNA reads TGTGCCAGCAGCGCCGGACAGGGGGACACCATATATTTT. Encoded protein: CASSAGQGDTIYF.

The chain recombines TRBV2 with TRBJ2-7, with TRBD1 identical over 8 bases. The CDR3 runs 15 residues. V trimming: 5 bases; J trimming: 3 bases; junction bases outside the gene matches: 9. The V gene's germline CDR1 is SNHLY and CDR2 FYNNEI. The CDR3 region is CASSIDRGKGYEQYF. The CDR3 coding sequence is TGTGCCAGCAGTATTGACAGGGGAAAGGGCTACGAGCAGTACTTC.

The chain couples TRBV30 to TRBJ2-5; 7 positions match TRBD1. The germline gives CDR1 GTSNPN, CDR2 SVGIG (reference sequence). Trimming cost V 0 bases and J 5 bases; bases outside gene matches: 9. This CDR3 has 15 residues. In DNA form, the CDR3 reads TGTGCCTGGAGTGTACCGAGGGGGCGATCGGAGACCCAGTACTTC. This gives the protein CAWSVPRGRSETQYF.

This chain joins TRBV5-6 and TRBJ2-1, with D unclear. Germline loops: CDR1 SGHDT, CDR2 YYEEEE. The CDR3 runs 14 residues. Trimming stripped 0 bases from V and 5 bases from J, with 9 bases between. CDR3 sequence: CASSLVGSHNEQFF. The CDR3 nucleotides read TGTGCCAGCAGCTTGGTCGGCAGTCACAATGAGCAGTTCTTC.

CDR3 bases: TGTGCCAGCAGGGCCCGACCGGGGGCCCCAGATACGCAGTATTTT. This sequence encodes CASRARPGAPDTQYF. The chain joins TRBV6-1 to TRBJ2-3; tentatively, D is TRBD1 or TRBD2 (6 bases each). Trimming left V 6 bases short and J 4 bases short, with 17 bases between. CDR3 size: 15 residues. Germline V CDR1 and CDR2: MNHNS, SASEGT.